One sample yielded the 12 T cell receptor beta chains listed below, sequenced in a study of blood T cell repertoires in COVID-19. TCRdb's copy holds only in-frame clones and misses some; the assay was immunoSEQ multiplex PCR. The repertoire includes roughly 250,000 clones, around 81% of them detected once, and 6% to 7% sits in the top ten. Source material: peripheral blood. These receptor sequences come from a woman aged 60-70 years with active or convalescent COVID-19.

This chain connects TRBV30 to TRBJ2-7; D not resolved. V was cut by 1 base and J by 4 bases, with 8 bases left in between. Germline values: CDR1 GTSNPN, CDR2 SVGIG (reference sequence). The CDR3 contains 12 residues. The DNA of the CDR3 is TGTGCCTGGAGTGGCGGCGATTACGAGCAGTACTTC. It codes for CAWSGGDYEQYF.

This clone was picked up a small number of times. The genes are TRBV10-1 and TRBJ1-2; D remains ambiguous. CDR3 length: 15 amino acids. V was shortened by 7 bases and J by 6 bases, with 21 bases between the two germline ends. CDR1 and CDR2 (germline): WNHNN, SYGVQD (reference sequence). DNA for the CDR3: TGCGCCAGCACTCGGGTCGCCTTTCGGGTTCATGGCTACACCTTC. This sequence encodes CASTRVAFRVHGYTF.

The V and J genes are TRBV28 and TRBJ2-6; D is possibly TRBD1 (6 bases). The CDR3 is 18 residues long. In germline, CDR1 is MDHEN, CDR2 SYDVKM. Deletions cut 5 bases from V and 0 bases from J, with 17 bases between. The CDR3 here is CASSPPTGPSSGANVLTF. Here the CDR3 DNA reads TGTGCCAGCAGTCCTCCGACAGGCCCTAGCTCTGGGGCCAACGTCCTGACTTTC.

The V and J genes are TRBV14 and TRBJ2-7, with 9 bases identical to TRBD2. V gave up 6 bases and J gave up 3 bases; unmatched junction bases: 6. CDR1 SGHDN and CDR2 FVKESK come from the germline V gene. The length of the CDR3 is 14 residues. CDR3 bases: TGTGCCAGCAGATCGGGACTAGCCTACTACGAGCAGTACGTC. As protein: CASRSGLAYYEQYV.

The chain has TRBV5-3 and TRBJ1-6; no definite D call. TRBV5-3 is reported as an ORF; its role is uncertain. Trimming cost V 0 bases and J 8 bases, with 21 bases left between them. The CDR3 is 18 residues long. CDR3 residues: CARSLVIILAERDSPLHF. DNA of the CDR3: TGTGCCAGAAGCTTGGTAATAATTTTGGCGGAGCGGGATTCACCCCTCCACTTT.

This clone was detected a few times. CDR3 in DNA: TGTGCCAGCAGCTTGAGGGGCGGGGGGGCCGGAGAGACCCAGTACTTC. It encodes CASSLRGGGAGETQYF. The chain employs TRBV5-4 and TRBJ2-5, with 9 bases that match TRBD2. V was clipped by 1 base and J by 4 bases; unmatched bases: 8. In germline, CDR1 is SGHNT, CDR2 YYREEE (reference sequence). The CDR3 spans 16 residues.

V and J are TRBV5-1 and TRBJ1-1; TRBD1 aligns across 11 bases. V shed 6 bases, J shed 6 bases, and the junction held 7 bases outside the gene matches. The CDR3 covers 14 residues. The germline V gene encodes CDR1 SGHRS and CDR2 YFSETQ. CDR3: CASKTGQGVPEAFF. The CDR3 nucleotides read TGCGCCAGCAAAACGGGACAGGGGGTACCTGAAGCTTTCTTT.

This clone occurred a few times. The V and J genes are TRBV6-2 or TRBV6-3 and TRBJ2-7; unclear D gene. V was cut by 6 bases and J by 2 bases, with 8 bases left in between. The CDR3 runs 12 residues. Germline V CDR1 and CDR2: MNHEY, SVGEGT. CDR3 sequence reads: CASSAHTYEQYF. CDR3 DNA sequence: TGTGCCAGCAGCGCCCACACCTACGAGCAGTACTTC.

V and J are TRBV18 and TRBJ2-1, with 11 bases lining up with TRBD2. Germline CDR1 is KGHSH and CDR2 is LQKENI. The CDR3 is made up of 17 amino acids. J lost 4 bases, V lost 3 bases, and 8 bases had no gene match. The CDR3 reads CASSPLAGGLLYNEQFF. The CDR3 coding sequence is TGTGCCAGCTCACCCCTAGCGGGGGGCCTACTTTACAATGAGCAGTTCTTC.

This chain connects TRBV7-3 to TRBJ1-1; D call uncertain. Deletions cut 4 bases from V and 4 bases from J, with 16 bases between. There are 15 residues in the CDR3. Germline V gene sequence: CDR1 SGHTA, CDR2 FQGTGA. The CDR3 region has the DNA TGTGCCAGCAGCTGGCCAAGGAGGAGAGTCACTGAAGCTTTCTTT. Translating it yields CASSWPRRRVTEAFF.

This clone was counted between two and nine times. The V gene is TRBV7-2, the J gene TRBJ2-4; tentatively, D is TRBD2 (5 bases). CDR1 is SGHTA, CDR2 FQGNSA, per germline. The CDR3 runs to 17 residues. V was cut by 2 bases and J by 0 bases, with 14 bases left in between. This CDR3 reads CASSLTTGILAKNIQYF. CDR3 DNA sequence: TGTGCCAGCAGCTTAACCACGGGAATACTAGCCAAAAACATTCAGTACTTC.

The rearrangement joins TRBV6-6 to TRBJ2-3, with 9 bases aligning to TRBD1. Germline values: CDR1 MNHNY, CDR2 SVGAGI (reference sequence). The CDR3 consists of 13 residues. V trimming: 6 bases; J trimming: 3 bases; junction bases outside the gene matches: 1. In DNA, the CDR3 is TGTGCCAGCAGGACAGGGGGAACAGATACGCAGTATTTT. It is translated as CASRTGGTDTQYF.